This T cell receptor (beta chain) came from a study of early T cells in non-severe SARS-CoV-2 infection. Germline V gene sequence: CDR1 SGHTA, CDR2 FQGTGA. This CDR3 comprises 17 residues. Trimming pared 5 bases from V and 1 base from J, leaving 19 bases between. MiXCR was run by TCRdb on the 5' RACE reads, yielding one entry per CDR3 protein. The data hold almost 30,000 distinct CDR3 sequences, with under 6% observed a single time. Many counts were recorded for this clonotype. This sequence was found in an adult who was a healthcare worker with PCR-confirmed SARS-CoV-2 infection or an uninfected control (not recorded which). The sequenced material came from whole blood. The J gene is TRBJ2-3, the V gene TRBV7-3; D might be TRBD1 (6 bases). CDR3 nucleotide sequence: TGTGCCAGCAGCCTACTTCGTGGGGGCATTGGCACAGATACGCAGTATTTT. Encoded protein: CASSLLRGGIGTDTQYF.